The 24 T cell receptor beta chains in this list originate from one sample, sequenced in a study of T cells in Graves' hyperthyroidism and ophthalmopathy. Amplification of TCR beta CDR3 regions used RNA as the template. TCR CDR3 regions were first amplified by RT-PCR with HTBI primers. TCRdb redid the calling of the multiplex PCR reads with MiXCR, one entry per CDR3 protein. The sample consists of about 660,000 distinct CDR3 sequences, 45% of them appearing once. The source material was peripheral blood or thyroid tissue (not recorded which). Receptor source: an adult man with Graves' disease, either hyperthyroidism or ophthalmopathy (not recorded which).

CDR3 in DNA: TGCAGCGTTGACCAGGGGGCGGGGCAGCCGGCAGAGACCCAGTACTTC. As protein: CSVDQGAGQPAETQYF. The V gene is TRBV29-1, the J gene TRBJ2-5, with 8 nucleotides matching TRBD1. Germline lookup yields CDR1 SQVTM and CDR2 ANQGSEA. This CDR3 spans 16 amino acids. V was clipped by 3 bases and J by 4 bases; unmatched bases: 13. Based on the CDR3 plus reference TRBV29-1 and TRBJ2-5, the full variable domain is SAVISQKPSRDICQRGTSLTIQCQVDSQVTMMFWYRQQPGQSLTLIATANQGSEATYESGFVIDKFPISRPNLTFSTLTVSNMSPEDSSIYLCSVDQGAGQPAETQYFGPGTRLLVL.

V and J are TRBV15 and TRBJ2-2; D is ambiguous. Per germline, CDR1 LNHNV and CDR2 YYDKDF (reference sequence). This CDR3 has 9 amino acids. V was trimmed by 7 bases and J by 6 bases, leaving 0 bases between them. As DNA, the CDR3 is TGTGCCACCACCGGGGAGCTGTTTTTT. This codes for CATTGELFF. The full variable domain, with the rest looked up from reference TRBV15 and TRBJ2-2, is DAMVIQNPRYQVTQFGKPVTLSCSQTLNHNVMYWYQQKSSQAPKLLFHYYDKDFNNEADTPDNFQSRRPNTSFCFLDIRSPGLGDTAMYLCATTGELFFGEGSRLTVL.

A word on this clonotype: A much more abundant neighbour one base away suggests this may be a read error. The CDR3 region is CSAGDGTVSTF. The CDR3 DNA sequence: TGCAGTGCTGGAGACGGGACGGTTTCTACCTTC. The rearrangement links TRBV20-1 to TRBJ1-2; D is possibly TRBD1 (5 bases). Germline V gives CDR1 DFQATT, CDR2 SNEGSKA (reference sequence). The CDR3 extends over 11 amino acids.

This clonotype was picked up a small number of times. The chain joins TRBV7-2 to TRBJ1-6, with 7 bases lining up with TRBD1. Looked up from germline, CDR1 is SGHTA and CDR2 is FQGNSA. This CDR3 is 15 amino acids long. V lost 4 bases, J lost 7 bases, and 7 bases stayed unmatched. In nucleotides, the CDR3 is TGTGCCAGCAGCTCCCAGACAGGGCTGAATTCACCCCTCCACTTT. This codes for CASSSQTGLNSPLHF.

This clonotype was picked up many times. The chain employs TRBV15 and TRBJ1-2, with 10 bases aligning to TRBD1. From germline, CDR1 is LNHNV and CDR2 YYDKDF (reference sequence). The V and J ends lost 6 bases and 4 bases, in that order; junction bases with no gene match: 8. There are 15 residues in the CDR3. The CDR3 coding sequence is TGTGCCACCAGGGACAGGGGGAATGTTGGCTATGGCTACACCTTC. Its protein product is CATRDRGNVGYGYTF.

Comment on this clonotype: This is likely a read error, given that the CDR3 carries no conserved phenylalanine or tryptophan at its end. The chain uses TRBV7-9 and TRBJ1-4; maybe TRBD1 (5 bases). This CDR3 contains 15 residues. V gave up 0 bases and J gave up 9 bases, with 14 bases separating them. CDR1 is SEHNR and CDR2 is FQNEAQ in the germline V gene (reference sequence). The CDR3 here is CASSLATGQNKKLFY. In DNA, the CDR3 is TGTGCCAGCAGCTTAGCAACAGGACAAAATAAAAAACTGTTTTAT.

The rearrangement uses TRBV7-3 and TRBJ1-4; D is uncertain. V was pared by 1 base and J by 6 bases, with 18 bases between. The CDR3 loop spans 17 amino acids. In germline, CDR1 is SGHTA, CDR2 FQGTGA. The DNA of the CDR3 is TGTGCCAGCAGCTTAATCGAAATGTGGGCAGTGGATGAAAAACTGTTTTTT. Amino acids: CASSLIEMWAVDEKLFF.

This clonotype was seen ten or more times. For the CDR3, the DNA is TGTGCCAGCAGCTTAGATTCAGCGTACCAAGAGACCCAGTACTTC. Protein product: CASSLDSAYQETQYF. The chain employs TRBV7-2 and TRBJ2-5; no definite D call. Germline lookup yields CDR1 SGHTA and CDR2 FQGNSA. The CDR3 covers 15 residues. Deletions cut 1 base from V and 0 bases from J, with 9 bases between.

CDR3 protein: CSARDRLDEQYF. In DNA, the CDR3 is TGCAGTGCTAGAGATAGACTAGACGAGCAGTACTTC. The V and J genes are TRBV20-1 and TRBJ2-7; D may be TRBD2 (6 bases). Germline CDR1 is DFQATT and CDR2 is SNEGSKA (reference sequence). This CDR3 is built from 12 residues. V dropped 0 bases and J dropped 5 bases, with 8 bases sitting between them.

This clonotype was picked up a small number of times. The CDR3 is CASSQGGARNSPLHF. In nucleotides, the CDR3 is TGTGCCAGCAGCCAAGGGGGGGCTCGCAATTCACCCCTCCACTTT. The chain couples TRBV14 to TRBJ1-6; the D gene is possibly TRBD1 (6 bases). V lost 1 base, J lost 7 bases, and 11 bases lay in between. The CDR3 runs to 15 residues. Germline CDR1 is SGHDN and CDR2 is FVKESK.

This clonotype was seen a handful of times. V usage is TRBV12-3 or TRBV12-4 and J usage is TRBJ1-6; D ambiguous. This CDR3 has 13 amino acids. V lost 4 bases to trimming and J lost 7 bases, with 8 bases between them. The CDR3 DNA sequence: TGTGCCAGCAGTTACTCGAGGAATTCACCCCTCCACTTT. Its translation: CASSYSRNSPLHF.

CDR3 amino acids: CAWSVSRVRGNEKLFF. The CDR3 DNA follows: TGTGCCTGGAGTGTATCGAGGGTCAGGGGAAATGAAAAACTGTTTTTT. This rearrangement joins TRBV19 to TRBJ1-4; the D gene is possibly TRBD1 (6 bases). This CDR3 spans 16 amino acids. Trimming took 11 bases from V and 5 from J, leaving 24 bases between them. Per the germline V gene, CDR1 is LNHDA and CDR2 is SQIVND (reference sequence).

Remarks on this clonotype: Because the CDR3's place on the DNA is in doubt, the DNA is left out and the CDR3 is given as listed by TCRdb. The rearrangement links TRBV7-8 to TRBJ1-1. The CDR3 spans 15 amino acids, including both terminal residues. Per germline, CDR1 SGHVS and CDR2 FQNEAQ. The CDR3 protein is CASSIYLCYSTEAFF.

In its sample, this clonotype was seen many times. This rearrangement joins TRBV7-8 to TRBJ2-7, with 9 bases that match TRBD2. In germline, CDR1 is SGHVS, CDR2 FQNEAQ. The CDR3 extends over 15 amino acids. V was pared by 6 bases and J by 3 bases, with 9 bases of the junction left unmatched. CDR3 sequence: CASRSSGAGYYEQYF. DNA for the CDR3: TGTGCCAGCAGATCTAGCGGGGCGGGGTACTACGAGCAGTACTTC. Using reference TRBV7-8 and TRBJ2-7 for the parts outside the CDR3, the full variable domain is GAGVSQSPRYKVAKRGQDVALRCDPISGHVSLFWYQQALGQGPEFLTYFQNEAQLDKSGLPSDRFFAERPEGSVSTLKIQRTQQEDSAVYLCASRSSGAGYYEQYFGPGTRLTVT.

This clonotype was recorded many times. The rearrangement uses TRBV2 and TRBJ1-6, with TRBD1 matching over 7 bases. CDR1 and CDR2 from the germline V gene are SNHLY and FYNNEI. The CDR3 totals 16 residues. Trimming cost V 8 bases and J 4 bases; bases outside gene matches: 11. This chain's CDR3 is CASALLPGQYNSPLHF. The CDR3 nucleotides read TGTGCCAGCGCCCTTCTTCCGGGACAGTATAATTCACCCCTCCACTTT.

On this clonotype: A much bigger clone sits one base away, suggesting this may be a read error. The V gene is TRBV10-3, the J gene TRBJ1-1; TRBD1 agrees at 8 bases. The V segment lost 4 bases and the J segment 6 bases; nucleotides outside the gene matches: 10. Germline V lookup: CDR1 ENHRY, CDR2 SYGVKD. This CDR3 spans 15 amino acids. The CDR3 region is CAISGMTGDFAEAFF. The CDR3 region has the DNA TGTGCCATCAGTGGCATGACAGGGGATTTTGCTGAAGCTTTCTTT.

This clonotype was detected only a few times. The chain links TRBV29-1 to TRBJ1-1; D perhaps matches TRBD1 (5 bases). The ends were cut back, 4 bases at V and 2 bases at J, with 11 bases in the middle. The CDR3 spans 13 residues. Germline values: CDR1 SQVTM, CDR2 ANQGSEA. CDR3 DNA sequence: TGCAGCGTTGGAGGGGCATCTAACACTGAAGCTTTCTTT. Translated, it gives CSVGGASNTEAFF. Full variable domain (missing parts from reference TRBV29-1 and TRBJ1-1): SAVISQKPSRDICQRGTSLTIQCQVDSQVTMMFWYRQQPGQSLTLIATANQGSEATYESGFVIDKFPISRPNLTFSTLTVSNMSPEDSSIYLCSVGGASNTEAFFGQGTRLTVV.

With respect to this clonotype: The junction departs from germline at one end; a sequencing error may be responsible. The V gene is TRBV7-9, the J gene TRBJ2-5; 11 bases are a match to TRBD2. CDR3 size: 17 residues. CDR1 SEHNR and CDR2 FQNEAQ come from the germline V gene (reference sequence). The CDR3 DNA reads as TGCGCCAGCAGCACCCACGCCGGGACTAGCGGAAGAGAGACCCAGTACTTC. This encodes CASSTHAGTSGRETQYF.

The chain links TRBV2 to TRBJ2-1; 7 bases match TRBD2. CDR3 length: 15 residues. With V trimmed by 8 bases and J by 4 bases, 11 bases remained unmatched. Germline lookup yields CDR1 SNHLY and CDR2 FYNNEI. The CDR3 loop reads CASPVRAGSYNEQFF. The CDR3 region has the DNA TGTGCCAGCCCCGTTAGAGCGGGATCATACAATGAGCAGTTCTTC.

This clonotype was picked up many times. The chain recombines TRBV7-8 with TRBJ1-6, with D maybe TRBD1 (5 bases). V was trimmed by 4 bases and J by 4 bases, leaving 11 bases between them. This CDR3 has 15 residues. Germline V gene sequence: CDR1 SGHVS, CDR2 FQNEAQ. CDR3: CASSSSGLYNSPLHF. CDR3 DNA: TGTGCCAGCAGCTCTTCGGGACTGTATAATTCACCCCTCCACTTT. The full variable domain, in which reference TRBV7-8 and TRBJ1-6 provide the parts outside the CDR3, is GAGVSQSPRYKVAKRGQDVALRCDPISGHVSLFWYQQALGQGPEFLTYFQNEAQLDKSGLPSDRFFAERPEGSVSTLKIQRTQQEDSAVYLCASSSSGLYNSPLHFGNGTRLTVT.

This clonotype occurred many times. The chain recombines TRBV19 with TRBJ1-2; no clear D. The CDR3 sequence is 13 residues long. CDR1 is LNHDA, CDR2 SQIVND, per germline (reference sequence). V dropped 1 base and J dropped 2 bases, with 5 bases sitting between them. The CDR3 sequence: CASSIGTNYGYTF. CDR3 nucleotides: TGTGCCAGTAGTATAGGGACGAACTATGGCTACACCTTC.

The V gene is TRBV14, the J gene TRBJ1-5; D not resolved. The CDR3 has 13 amino acids. Trimming removed 0 bases at V and 5 bases at J, with 5 bases between. The germline V gene encodes CDR1 SGHDN and CDR2 FVKESK. The CDR3 here is CASSQDRYQPQHF. The CDR3 coding sequence is TGTGCCAGCAGCCAAGATCGTTATCAGCCCCAGCATTTT.

This clonotype was counted at least ten times. The CDR3 sequence: CASSDGVRAGETQYF. The CDR3 region has the DNA TGTGCCAGCAGCGACGGGGTCCGGGCCGGAGAGACCCAGTACTTC. The genes are TRBV9 and TRBJ2-5; weak D call: TRBD2 (5 bases). The germline V gene encodes CDR1 SGDLS and CDR2 YYNGEE. CDR3 size: 15 residues. V lost 3 bases, J lost 4 bases, and 16 bases lay in between.

This clonotype has ten or more counts. The CDR3 is CSVARDRGLNTEAFF. DNA of the CDR3: TGCAGCGTTGCGAGGGACAGGGGACTGAACACTGAAGCTTTCTTT. This chain joins TRBV29-1 and TRBJ1-1; TRBD1 aligns across 10 bases. The CDR3 loop spans 15 amino acids. V lost 4 bases, J lost 0 bases, and 5 bases stayed unmatched. Germline V gene sequence: CDR1 SQVTM, CDR2 ANQGSEA.